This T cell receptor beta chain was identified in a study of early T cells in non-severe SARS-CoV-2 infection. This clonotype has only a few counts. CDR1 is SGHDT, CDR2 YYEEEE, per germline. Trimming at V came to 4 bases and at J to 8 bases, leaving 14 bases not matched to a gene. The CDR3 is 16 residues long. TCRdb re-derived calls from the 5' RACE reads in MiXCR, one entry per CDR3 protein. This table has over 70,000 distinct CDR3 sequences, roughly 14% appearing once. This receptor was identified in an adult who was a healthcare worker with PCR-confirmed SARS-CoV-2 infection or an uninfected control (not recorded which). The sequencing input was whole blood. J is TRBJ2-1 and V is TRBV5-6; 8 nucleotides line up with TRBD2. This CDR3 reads CASSVLRLAGIDEQFF. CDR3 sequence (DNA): TGTGCCAGCAGCGTACTTCGGTTAGCGGGAATTGATGAGCAGTTCTTC.